This is a list of T cell receptor beta chains from one sample in a study of T cell repertoires in cytomegalovirus infection. TCRdb called the reads again in MiXCR, with one record for every CDR3 protein. The sample contains 300,000 or so distinct CDR3 sequences, approximately 8.9% of which appear only once. Input material: PBMCs. The source is a human donor in good health (CMV status not recorded). Some clones in this sample may be carry-over from other donors' samples. CDR3s include the opening cysteine and the closing phenylalanine or tryptophan. A D gene is named only where the DNA matches it firmly. Clone size appears in some rows only: once, few, many, or a class for an expanded clone.

abundance: -; d_gene: -; j_gene: TRBJ2-3; v_gene: TRBV14; CDR3aa: CASSQGLPGDTQYF; CDR3nt: TGTGCCAGCAGCCAGGGACTTCCAGGGGATACGCAGTATTTT
abundance: many; d_gene: TRBD1; j_gene: TRBJ1-1; v_gene: TRBV18; CDR3aa: CASSPNSRTGGGNTEAFF; CDR3nt: TGTGCCAGCTCACCTAATTCCCGGACAGGGGGGGGGAACACTGAAGCTTTCTTT
abundance: many; d_gene: -; j_gene: TRBJ1-1; v_gene: TRBV7-8; CDR3aa: CASSADPLTNTEAFF; CDR3nt: TGTGCCAGCAGCGCGGACCCTTTGACGAACACTGAAGCTTTCTTT
abundance: many; d_gene: -; j_gene: TRBJ2-3; v_gene: TRBV20-1; CDR3aa: CSARDSASAVLRDTQYF; CDR3nt: TGCAGTGCTAGAGATAGTGCCTCGGCAGTCCTTAGGGATACGCAGTATTTT
abundance: many; d_gene: TRBD2; j_gene: TRBJ2-1; v_gene: TRBV10-2; CDR3aa: CASSGGAANEQFF; CDR3nt: TGCGCCAGCAGCGGGGGGGCGGCGAATGAGCAGTTCTTC
abundance: many; d_gene: -; j_gene: TRBJ2-2; v_gene: TRBV7-8; CDR3aa: CASSLGLVGGTGELFF; CDR3nt: TGTGCCAGCAGCTTAGGTCTAGTGGGGGGCACCGGGGAGCTGTTTTTT
abundance: few; d_gene: -; j_gene: TRBJ2-1; v_gene: TRBV14; CDR3aa: CASSQETGTAAQFF; CDR3nt: TGTGCCAGCAGCCAAGAGACTGGGACTGCCGCCCAGTTCTTC
abundance: -; d_gene: -; j_gene: TRBJ2-3; v_gene: TRBV2; CDR3aa: CASSRDHHTQYF; CDR3nt: TGTGCCAGCAGTAGGGACCACCATACGCAGTATTTT
abundance: -; d_gene: -; j_gene: TRBJ1-5; v_gene: TRBV9; CDR3aa: CASSVAGNSNQPQHF; CDR3nt: TGTGCCAGCAGCGTAGCAGGGAATAGCAATCAGCCCCAGCATTTT
abundance: many; d_gene: -; j_gene: TRBJ1-1; v_gene: TRBV6-5; CDR3aa: CASSYRSYTEAFF; CDR3nt: TGTGCCAGCAGTTACCGGAGTTACACTGAAGCTTTCTTT
abundance: many; d_gene: -; j_gene: TRBJ1-5; v_gene: TRBV28; CDR3aa: CASSGGHIGNQPQHF; CDR3nt: TGTGCCAGCAGTGGGGGACATATTGGCAATCAGCCCCAGCATTTT
abundance: many; d_gene: -; j_gene: TRBJ2-7; v_gene: TRBV7-2; CDR3aa: CATSKGEGYEQYF; CDR3nt: TGTGCCACATCTAAGGGGGAGGGCTACGAGCAGTACTTC
abundance: many; d_gene: -; j_gene: TRBJ1-1; v_gene: TRBV7-6; CDR3aa: CASSPLEVRGQAKNTEAFF; CDR3nt: TGTGCCAGCAGCCCTCTGGAGGTACGTGGGCAGGCGAAGAACACTGAAGCTTTCTTT
abundance: many; d_gene: -; j_gene: TRBJ1-1; v_gene: TRBV10-3; CDR3aa: CAISDSRGLVVEAFF; CDR3nt: TGTGCCATCAGTGATTCCAGGGGCCTCGTAGTTGAAGCTTTCTTT
abundance: few; d_gene: TRBD2; j_gene: TRBJ2-5; v_gene: TRBV2; CDR3aa: CASRALAGGRETQYF; CDR3nt: TGTGCCAGCAGAGCCCTAGCGGGGGGCCGGGAGACCCAGTACTTC
abundance: few; d_gene: -; j_gene: TRBJ2-5; v_gene: TRBV7-7; CDR3aa: CASSPGGRQTQYF; CDR3nt: TGTGCTAGCAGCCCTGGGGGCCGGCAGACCCAGTACTTC
abundance: many; d_gene: -; j_gene: TRBJ2-7; v_gene: TRBV10-3; CDR3aa: CAISPGRGGGEQYF; CDR3nt: TGTGCCATCAGTCCGGGAAGGGGGGGAGGAGAGCAGTACTTC
abundance: many; d_gene: -; j_gene: TRBJ2-1; v_gene: TRBV7-3; CDR3aa: CASSHRSNWQGGSNEQFF; CDR3nt: TGTGCCAGCAGCCACCGGAGTAACTGGCAGGGGGGGTCCAATGAGCAGTTCTTC
abundance: many; d_gene: -; j_gene: TRBJ1-6; v_gene: TRBV7-6; CDR3aa: CASSLSGTNSPLHF; CDR3nt: TGTGCCAGCAGCCTGAGTGGTACCAATTCACCCCTCCACTTT
abundance: many; d_gene: -; j_gene: TRBJ2-3; v_gene: TRBV6-5; CDR3aa: CASSTRPTGSSTDTQYF; CDR3nt: TGTGCCAGCAGTACTCGGCCCACAGGGAGTTCCACAGATACGCAGTATTTT
abundance: many; d_gene: TRBD2; j_gene: TRBJ2-1; v_gene: TRBV29-1; CDR3aa: CSVEDRGGPSYNEQFF; CDR3nt: TGCAGCGTTGAAGATCGCGGGGGGCCCTCCTACAATGAGCAGTTCTTC
abundance: many; d_gene: TRBD1; j_gene: TRBJ1-2; v_gene: TRBV7-9; CDR3aa: CASSLTGYNYGYTF; CDR3nt: TGTGCCAGCAGCTTGACAGGGTATAACTATGGCTACACCTTC
abundance: many; d_gene: -; j_gene: TRBJ1-5; v_gene: TRBV20-1; CDR3aa: CSAEPGIFSNQPQHF; CDR3nt: TGCAGTGCTGAACCAGGGATCTTTAGCAATCAGCCCCAGCATTTT
abundance: many; d_gene: -; j_gene: TRBJ1-4; v_gene: TRBV7-2; CDR3aa: CASSLVYGLGHEKLFF; CDR3nt: TGTGCCAGCAGCTTAGTTTATGGGTTGGGGCATGAAAAACTGTTTTTT
abundance: -; d_gene: TRBD1; j_gene: TRBJ2-1; v_gene: TRBV27; CDR3aa: CASLRDRVSHEQFF; CDR3nt: TGTGCCAGCCTCCGGGACAGGGTGTCGCATGAGCAGTTCTTC
abundance: -; d_gene: -; j_gene: TRBJ2-2; v_gene: TRBV12-3/TRBV12-4; CDR3aa: CASSKTGFNGGELFF; CDR3nt: TGTGCCAGCAGTAAAACAGGGTTCAACGGCGGGGAGCTGTTTTTT
abundance: many; d_gene: -; j_gene: TRBJ2-7; v_gene: TRBV20-1; CDR3aa: CSARDRAGTGYEQYF; CDR3nt: TGCAGTGCTAGAGATCGGGCAGGAACGGGATACGAGCAGTACTTC
abundance: many; d_gene: -; j_gene: TRBJ2-5; v_gene: TRBV20-1; CDR3aa: CSAPASGTQYF; CDR3nt: TGCAGTGCACCCGCATCGGGGACCCAGTACTTC
abundance: few; d_gene: -; j_gene: TRBJ2-1; v_gene: TRBV11-1; CDR3aa: CASSLGGTKSSSYNEQFF; CDR3nt: TGTGCCAGCAGCTTAGGCGGTACGAAATCGAGCTCCTACAATGAGCAGTTCTTC
abundance: many; d_gene: -; j_gene: TRBJ2-1; v_gene: TRBV7-9; CDR3aa: CASNPPGRVGEQFF; CDR3nt: TGTGCCAGCAACCCTCCGGGCCGGGTTGGTGAGCAGTTCTTC